This TCR beta chain was obtained from a study of blood T cell repertoires in COVID-19. In the authors' methods: The assay estimated nucleated cells by amplifying reference gene primers. The method was immunoSEQ multiplex PCR; TCRdb's version includes in-frame clones alone and lacks a portion of them. V and J calls and clone size are given by that table; D and trimming were obtained from the DNA. This repertoire shows roughly 260,000 clones, roughly four fifths found once; its top ten account for 4.7%. The J segment lost 2 bases and the V segment lost 4 bases, leaving 9 bases of the junction unmatched. The CDR3 length is 17 residues. Germline V CDR1 and CDR2: LNHDA, SQIVND (reference sequence).

This sequence originates from a woman aged 70 to 79 with acute or convalescent COVID-19. This chain links TRBV19 with TRBJ1-5, with TRBD1 matching over 9 bases. The sample comprised peripheral blood. As DNA, the CDR3 is TGTGCCAGTAGTACGGGACAGGGCTTTGGGGGCAATCAGCCCCAGCATTTT. Its protein is CASSTGQGFGGNQPQHF.